The rows below give T cell receptor beta chains drawn from one sample of a study of T cell repertoires in cytomegalovirus infection. No antigen has been assigned to these receptors. One entry per CDR3 protein results from TCRdb running MiXCR on the reads. Of about 830,000 distinct CDR3 sequences in the sample, less than 35% are singletons; the top ten hold roughly 12%. Sample: cultured CD8+ T cells from PBMCs, taken from culture after CMV antigen stimulation. These receptors were obtained from a human donor in good health (CMV status not recorded). Some clones in this sample may be carry-over from other donors' samples. Each CDR3 is given with its conserved first and last residue. D genes are given only for firm matches. Clone size is not always given. Where it is, it says once, few, many or a class for expanded clones.

TRBV7-9	NA	TRBJ1-2	NA	TGTGCCAGCAGCTTAAGGACCGGTGGTACCAACTATGGCTACACCTTC	CASSLRTGGTNYGYTF
TRBV6-5	NA	TRBJ2-7	few	TGTGCCAGCAGTTACTCCCTTTTTGGAGGGCAGACCTACGAGCAGTACTTC	CASSYSLFGGQTYEQYF
TRBV5-6	NA	TRBJ1-2	few	TGTGCCAGCAGCTTGGCACTTCGGGACCCCTATGGCTACACCTTC	CASSLALRDPYGYTF
TRBV4-1	NA	TRBJ1-1	many	TGCGCCAGCAGCCAGAACCAGGAGAGGGAAGCTTTCTTT	CASSQNQEREAFF
TRBV27	NA	TRBJ1-5	NA	TGTGCCTGCGGCGGGGAATACAATCAGCCCCAGCATTTT	CACGGEYNQPQHF
TRBV7-9	TRBD1	TRBJ1-4	NA	TGTGCCAGCAGCGGGGGACAGCCTTCAACTAATGAAAAACTGTTTTTT	CASSGGQPSTNEKLFF
TRBV7-8	TRBD1	TRBJ2-5	few	TGTGCCAGCAGCTTTGACCCTCAGGGGGCCGGGGAAGAGACCCAGTACTTC	CASSFDPQGAGEETQYF
TRBV19	NA	TRBJ2-5	NA	TGTGCCAGTATGACAGAAGAGACCCAGTACTTC	CASMTEETQYF
TRBV7-6	NA	TRBJ2-3	many	TGTGCCAGCAGCTGGGGGTCAGATACGCAGTATTTT	CASSWGSDTQYF
TRBV27	NA	TRBJ1-2	NA	TGTGCCAGCAGTTCAACGGGCACTTATGGCTACACCTTC	CASSSTGTYGYTF
TRBV6-2/TRBV6-3	TRBD1	TRBJ1-1	NA	TGTGCCAGCAGTGGGGGACAGAAGAACACTGAAGCTTTCTTT	CASSGGQKNTEAFF
TRBV4-3	TRBD1	TRBJ1-1	few	TGCGCCAGCAGCCAAACACTTGACAGGGGTGAAGCTTTCTTT	CASSQTLDRGEAFF
TRBV6-1	NA	TRBJ2-3	NA	TGTGCCAGCAGTGGGGCAGGGAGCAGCACAGATACGCAGTATTTT	CASSGAGSSTDTQYF
TRBV15	TRBD1	TRBJ2-5	NA	TGTGCCACCAGCACCGACAGGGGATTAGGGGAGACCCAGTACTTC	CATSTDRGLGETQYF